This T cell receptor beta chain came from a study of shared clonotypes between healthy human individuals. The study, taken as a whole, reports: Naive subsets generally had larger estimated richness than memory subsets. The study found lower generation probabilities in non-shared clonotypes than in those shared by all four donors.

Remarks on this clone: Its antigen is still unknown.

V lost 4 bases and J lost 1; bases outside the gene matches: 12. The CDR3 covers 19 residues. Per germline, CDR1 SGHVS and CDR2 FNYEAQ. The assay was immunoSEQ multiplex PCR, and TCRdb's table has in-frame clones only and misses some. Of over 2 million clones detected, approximately 95% appear once; the ten largest clones hold 1% to 1.3%. Cells designated naive CD8 were CD45RO-negative and were positively selected for CCR7, with terminally differentiated effector memory CD45RA+ cells excluded. Only Caucasian adults living in Nashville, Tennessee served as donors. The chain combines TRBV7-6 with TRBJ2-3, with 12 bases aligning to TRBD1. The sequence came from a man between 18 and 35 years old in good health. The material sequenced was naive CD8+ T cells sorted from blood. This chain's CDR3 is CASSSSRDRGPSGTDTQYF. DNA of the CDR3: TGTGCCAGCAGCTCCTCCCGGGACAGGGGGCCCTCAGGCACAGATACGCAGTATTTT.